Each of the 13 T cell receptor beta chains below was sequenced from the same sample in a study of T-cell reconstitution after alpha-beta-depleted transplantation in children. Preparing the TCRbeta library involved the use of unique molecular identifiers. TCRdb fed the PCR reads into MiXCR, producing one record per CDR3 protein. Found here are approximately 980,000 distinct CDR3 sequences, 25% to 30% of them singletons; the top ten hold over 25%. Specimen: PBMCs, mostly from graft donor cells, collected 360 days after TCRalphabeta/CD19-depleted stem cell transplant. Every receptor here comes from a boy in the first two years of life who had a stem cell transplant for SCID, so the T cells may come from the graft donor.

This clonotype was counted many times. The chain recombines TRBV6-5 with TRBJ2-7; D is unclear. The CDR3 is 13 amino acids. V was trimmed by 2 bases and J by 3 bases, leaving 8 bases between them. Germline-derived CDR1 and CDR2 are MNHEY and SVGAGI. Here the CDR3 reads CASSYRADYEQYF. The DNA of the CDR3 is TGTGCCAGCAGTTACCGGGCCGACTACGAGCAGTACTTC.

The gene calls are TRBV19 and TRBJ2-5, with 7 bases matching TRBD1. The J segment lost 2 bases and the V segment lost 3 bases, leaving 6 bases of the junction unmatched. The CDR3 sequence is 15 residues long. Germline CDR1 is LNHDA and CDR2 is SQIVND (reference sequence). This CDR3 reads CASSIGQVTQETQYF. CDR3 sequence (DNA): TGTGCCAGTAGTATCGGACAGGTGACTCAAGAGACCCAGTACTTC.

The chain carries TRBV29-1 and TRBJ2-5, with TRBD1 matching over 7 bases. Germline V lookup: CDR1 SQVTM, CDR2 ANQGSEA. V was pared by 7 bases and J by 0 bases, with 11 bases of the junction left unmatched. The CDR3 extends over 15 amino acids. The CDR3 coding sequence is TGCAGCGCAACCCGGACAGGAGTCTACCAAGAGACCCAGTACTTC. The encoded protein is CSATRTGVYQETQYF.

The chain joins TRBV5-5 to TRBJ2-5, with 10 bases aligning to TRBD2. CDR3 length: 16 residues. Germline V gene sequence: CDR1 SGHKS, CDR2 YYEKEE (reference sequence). With V trimmed by 2 bases and J by 1 base, 5 bases remained unmatched. The CDR3: CASSFPSGGLQETQYF. CDR3 sequence (DNA): TGTGCCAGCAGCTTCCCTAGCGGGGGCCTCCAAGAGACCCAGTACTTC.

The chain employs TRBV28 and TRBJ2-1; D remains unclear. Per the germline V gene, CDR1 is MDHEN and CDR2 is SYDVKM. The CDR3 runs 15 residues. CDR3 amino acids: CATCAKVNSYNEQFF. CDR3 nucleotides: TGTGCAACATGCGCGAAAGTCAACTCCTACAATGAGCAGTTCTTC.

The chain couples TRBV5-4 to TRBJ2-5, with D possibly matching TRBD2 (5 bases). The CDR3 runs 16 residues. With 2 bases removed from V and 8 bases from J, the gap between germline ends came to 22 bases. CDR1 and CDR2 from the germline V gene are SGHNT and YYREEE (reference sequence). The CDR3 is CASSFRTGMDLSTQYF. CDR3 coding DNA: TGTGCCAGCAGCTTCCGGACTGGGATGGATTTATCAACCCAGTACTTC.

This clonotype has only a few counts. V gene TRBV13 combines with J gene TRBJ2-1; D unclear. This CDR3 comprises 13 residues. Germline V gives CDR1 PRHDT, CDR2 FYEKMQ (reference sequence). The germline V and J ends were trimmed by 7 bases and 6 bases, with 13 bases remaining between them. The CDR3 loop is CASMGSTPNEQFF. The CDR3 DNA follows: TGTGCCAGCATGGGTAGTACCCCCAATGAGCAGTTCTTC. Looking up the rest from reference TRBV13 and TRBJ2-1 gives the full variable domain: AAGVIQSPRHLIKEKRETATLKCYPIPRHDTVYWYQQGPGQDPQFLISFYEKMQSDKGSIPDRFSAQQFSDYHSELNMSSLELGDSALYFCASMGSTPNEQFFGPGTRLTVL.

The V gene is TRBV6-1, the J gene TRBJ1-4, with D perhaps matching TRBD1 (6 bases). The CDR3 sequence is 14 residues long. CDR1 and CDR2 (germline): MNHNS, SASEGT. V was cut by 7 bases and J by 5 bases, with 14 bases left in between. For the CDR3, the DNA is TGTGCCAGCACCCGTTCCAGGGGAAATGAAAAACTGTTTTTT. Its protein product is CASTRSRGNEKLFF.

This clonotype was counted between two and nine times. The rearrangement joins TRBV30 to TRBJ1-6; D call uncertain. The CDR3 loop spans 17 amino acids. The V end lost 3 bases, the J end lost 2 bases, and 17 bases lay between the germline ends. Germline CDR1 and CDR2: GTSNPN and SVGIG (reference sequence). CDR3 loop: CAWSPPRPQAYNSPLHF. Written as DNA, the CDR3 is TGTGCCTGGAGCCCTCCCAGACCCCAGGCCTATAATTCACCCCTCCACTTT.

This rearrangement joins TRBV3-1 to TRBJ2-1; 8 positions agree with TRBD2. CDR3 length: 15 residues. In germline, CDR1 is LGHDT, CDR2 YNNKEL (reference sequence). Trimming took 4 bases from V and 5 from J; bases not matched to a gene: 7. CDR3 region: CASSRQAGGHNEQFF. DNA for the CDR3: TGTGCCAGCAGCCGGCAGGCGGGGGGACACAATGAGCAGTTCTTC.

This chain links TRBV20-1 with TRBJ2-7; 10 nucleotides agree with TRBD2. The CDR3 sequence is 12 residues long. Germline V CDR1 and CDR2: DFQATT, SNEGSKA (reference sequence). The trim removed 3 bases at V and 9 bases at J, leaving 5 bases unmatched. In DNA form, the CDR3 reads TGCAGTGCTAGGCGCTCTAGCGGGGGGCAGTACTTC. It translates to CSARRSSGGQYF.

This clonotype was seen a handful of times. The chain recombines TRBV9 with TRBJ2-2, with TRBD2 matching over 7 bases. Germline-derived CDR1 and CDR2 are SGDLS and YYNGEE. V trimming: 3 bases; J trimming: 3 bases; junction bases outside the gene matches: 8. The CDR3 is 16 residues long. The DNA of the CDR3 is TGTGCCAGCAGCGCGAGCGGGAATGGGGACACCGGGGAGCTGTTTTTT. Encoded protein: CASSASGNGDTGELFF.

V is TRBV5-1 and J is TRBJ2-1; D is ambiguous. The CDR3 extends over 14 amino acids. Germline CDR1 is SGHRS and CDR2 is YFSETQ. Trimming left V 4 bases short and J 4 bases short, with 12 bases between. CDR3 in amino acids: CASSLFDVYNEQFF. The CDR3 nucleotides read TGCGCCAGCAGCCTGTTCGACGTTTACAATGAGCAGTTCTTC.